This is a list of T cell receptor beta chains from one sample in a study of blood T cell repertoires in COVID-19. TCRdb's copy holds only in-frame clones and misses some; the assay was immunoSEQ multiplex PCR. The sample lists roughly 16,000 clones; 78% were seen once. Sequencing was carried out using peripheral blood. Receptor source: a man aged 55 to 70 with active or convalescent COVID-19. The conserved cysteine and the conserved F or W are not part of the CDR3 here. D genes are given only for firm matches. Where a row states a size, it is once, few, many or the class of an expanded clone; other rows omit it.

CDR3: ASSRDRDNSPLH; size: -; J: TRBJ1-6; D: TRBD1; V: TRBV27
CDR3: ASSLGQYRDIQY; size: -; J: TRBJ2-4; D: -; V: TRBV7-9
CDR3: AWRLTGGYEQY; size: -; J: TRBJ2-7; D: TRBD1; V: TRBV30
CDR3: SASSPTNEKLF; size: -; J: TRBJ1-4; D: -; V: TRBV20-1
CDR3: ASRRQGAAGRNSPLH; size: few; J: TRBJ1-6; D: TRBD1; V: TRBV5-4
CDR3: ASSNRDRFPSYEQY; size: -; J: TRBJ2-7; D: TRBD1; V: TRBV7-9
CDR3: ASSLLNSPLH; size: once; J: TRBJ1-6; D: -; V: TRBV27
CDR3: ATSAQGETQY; size: -; J: TRBJ2-5; D: -; V: TRBV24-1
CDR3: ASSLGGSVQETQY; size: once; J: TRBJ2-5; D: -; V: TRBV5-1
CDR3: ASSRKETQY; size: -; J: TRBJ2-5; D: -; V: TRBV3-1/TRBV3-2
CDR3: ASISGGPGDTQY; size: -; J: TRBJ2-3; D: TRBD2; V: TRBV11-1
CDR3: ASSPLHYGTGPRSEGDSPLH; size: -; J: TRBJ1-6; D: TRBD1; V: TRBV18
CDR3: ATLPLAGGNTEAF; size: -; J: TRBJ1-1; D: TRBD1; V: TRBV2
CDR3: ASSEASGGYNEQF; size: -; J: TRBJ2-1; D: TRBD2; V: TRBV6-1
CDR3: ASRQVDTEAF; size: -; J: TRBJ1-1; D: -; V: TRBV6-5
CDR3: ASSLDGTTTYEQY; size: once; J: TRBJ2-7; D: TRBD2; V: TRBV5-1
CDR3: ASSYWAGDGYT; size: -; J: TRBJ1-2; D: -; V: TRBV6-5
CDR3: ASSGTSGGTDTQY; size: -; J: TRBJ2-3; D: TRBD2; V: TRBV2
CDR3: ATSDPTGPNEKLF; size: -; J: TRBJ1-4; D: -; V: TRBV24-1
CDR3: ASSVYRGSNQPQH; size: -; J: TRBJ1-5; D: TRBD1; V: TRBV5-8
CDR3: ASSSEAGELF; size: -; J: TRBJ2-2; D: -; V: TRBV7-3
CDR3: ASSLTGAVAAQY; size: -; J: TRBJ2-5; D: -; V: TRBV7-9
CDR3: ASTTLGGRDEQY; size: once; J: TRBJ2-7; D: -; V: TRBV19
CDR3: ASSPGGAGDTQY; size: -; J: TRBJ2-3; D: -; V: TRBV3-1/TRBV3-2
CDR3: ASSSGWNTGELF; size: -; J: TRBJ2-2; D: -; V: TRBV11-3
CDR3: ASSLFQGGGTDTQY; size: -; J: TRBJ2-3; D: -; V: TRBV5-8
CDR3: ASSEAQRGDRTGELF; size: -; J: TRBJ2-2; D: TRBD2; V: TRBV2
CDR3: ASSAPRGANEQF; size: -; J: TRBJ2-1; D: -; V: TRBV5-4
CDR3: AGGGMNTGELF; size: -; J: TRBJ2-2; D: -; V: TRBV10-3
CDR3: ASSAGALSYEQY; size: -; J: TRBJ2-7; D: TRBD2; V: TRBV18
CDR3: ASSLIGQSPYEQY; size: few; J: TRBJ2-7; D: -; V: TRBV5-1
CDR3: ASSDGAGHQH; size: -; J: TRBJ1-5; D: -; V: TRBV2
CDR3: ASSIGGGPYEQY; size: -; J: TRBJ2-7; D: -; V: TRBV19
CDR3: AISPLRGAKDTEAF; size: -; J: TRBJ1-1; D: -; V: TRBV10-3
CDR3: ASSVQGTGELF; size: -; J: TRBJ2-2; D: -; V: TRBV25-1
CDR3: ASSFQSSASPGNTIY; size: once; J: TRBJ1-3; D: -; V: TRBV12-1
CDR3: ASSYSRGAEEQY; size: -; J: TRBJ2-7; D: -; V: TRBV6-5
CDR3: ASSVTSLSGVSNTGELF; size: -; J: TRBJ2-2; D: TRBD2; V: TRBV9
CDR3: ASSQPRRGRGQGEKLF; size: -; J: TRBJ1-4; D: -; V: TRBV4-1
CDR3: ASSPWAGAMNTEAF; size: -; J: TRBJ1-1; D: -; V: TRBV19
CDR3: ASSRQGNYGYT; size: few; J: TRBJ1-2; D: TRBD1; V: TRBV6-2/TRBV6-3
CDR3: ASGRDSPSWPQH; size: -; J: TRBJ1-5; D: -; V: TRBV28
CDR3: ASSLAVLNTEAF; size: -; J: TRBJ1-1; D: -; V: TRBV5-5
CDR3: AVSREGTEAF; size: -; J: TRBJ1-1; D: -; V: TRBV10-3
CDR3: ASSSPNQPQH; size: -; J: TRBJ1-5; D: -; V: TRBV27
CDR3: ASSRDMNNSPLH; size: -; J: TRBJ1-6; D: -; V: TRBV6-5
CDR3: ATSDFGLSQETQY; size: -; J: TRBJ2-5; D: -; V: TRBV24-1
CDR3: ASIPSQIAGTEAF; size: -; J: TRBJ1-1; D: -; V: TRBV19
CDR3: ASSLEWSGSNEQF; size: -; J: TRBJ2-1; D: -; V: TRBV5-4
CDR3: AGFGTRGEAF; size: few; J: TRBJ1-1; D: -; V: TRBV30
CDR3: ASGETGTTLNEQF; size: -; J: TRBJ2-1; D: TRBD2; V: TRBV11-3
CDR3: ASSAPGQAGNQPQH; size: -; J: TRBJ1-5; D: TRBD1; V: TRBV4-1
CDR3: ASSLVDSYQPQH; size: few; J: TRBJ1-5; D: -; V: TRBV5-6
CDR3: ASSQTSYEQY; size: -; J: TRBJ2-7; D: -; V: TRBV12-3/TRBV12-4
CDR3: ASSELRRGNYYNSPLH; size: -; J: TRBJ1-6; D: -; V: TRBV4-1
CDR3: ASSQLDGSYGYT; size: -; J: TRBJ1-2; D: -; V: TRBV6-5
CDR3: ASSQDWRLTNYGYT; size: -; J: TRBJ1-2; D: -; V: TRBV3-1/TRBV3-2